A selection of T cell receptor beta chains follows, all from one sample in a study of CD8+CD57+ T cells in acquired aplastic anemia. TCRdb re-derived calls from the reads in MiXCR, one entry per CDR3 protein. Altogether roughly 150,000 distinct CDR3 sequences are present, around half being singletons, with the ten largest covering approximately 2.8%. Sequenced input: sorted CD4+, CD8+, or CD8+CD57+ T cells (not recorded which) from PBMCs. These receptors were taken from a human donor with aplastic anemia. Each CDR3 is given with its conserved first and last residue. The D gene is left open where the match is weak. Only some rows state a clone size, as once, few, many or a class for expanded clones.

d_call	v_call	j_call	clone_size	cdr3_aa	cdr3_nt
.	TRBV2	TRBJ2-3	few	CASLLGTQYF	TGTGCCAGCCTATTAGGTACGCAGTATTTT
TRBD1	TRBV24-1	TRBJ2-3	.	CATRQGITDTQYF	TGTGCCACCAGACAGGGGATCACAGATACGCAGTATTTT
TRBD2	TRBV20-1	TRBJ2-7	many	CSARDLRLAGSYEQYF	TGCAGTGCTAGAGATTTGAGACTAGCGGGGTCCTACGAGCAGTACTTC
TRBD1	TRBV5-4	TRBJ1-2	.	CASSLDPGTGGAGGYTF	TGTGCCAGCAGCTTGGACCCCGGGACAGGGGGAGCCGGTGGCTACACCTTC
.	TRBV10-3	TRBJ2-3	.	CANRGAASTGTQYF	TGTGCCAATCGGGGAGCGGCTAGCACAGGTACGCAGTATTTT
TRBD2	TRBV7-6	TRBJ2-1	.	CASSLEGGSSYNEQFF	TGTGCCAGCAGCTTAGAAGGCGGGAGCTCCTACAATGAGCAGTTCTTC
.	TRBV6-1	TRBJ1-2	many	CASGGTSANYGYTF	TGTGCCAGCGGGGGAACGTCGGCCAACTATGGCTACACCTTC
TRBD1	TRBV10-3	TRBJ1-1	.	CAISGTGANTEAFF	TGTGCCATCAGCGGGACAGGAGCGAACACTGAAGCTTTCTTT
TRBD1	TRBV25-1	TRBJ2-5	few	CASSTYTGVQETQYF	TGTGCCAGCAGTACTTATACAGGGGTTCAAGAGACCCAGTACTTC
.	TRBV7-8	TRBJ2-6	.	CASSPPGANVLTF	TGTGCCAGCAGCCCCCCCGGGGCCAACGTCCTGACTTTC